This is a list of T cell receptor beta chains from one sample in a study of T cells in Graves' hyperthyroidism and ophthalmopathy. A single record per CDR3 protein comes from TCRdb applying MiXCR to the multiplex PCR reads. Of nearly 600,000 distinct CDR3 sequences listed, 12% to 15% are singletons. Sequences were obtained from blood. The receptors come from a woman younger than 30 with Graves' ophthalmopathy. CDR3s include the opening cysteine and the closing phenylalanine or tryptophan. A D gene is named only where the DNA matches it firmly. Clone size is given for some rows only: seen once, a few or many times, or a class if the clone is expanded.

length	D	size	J	V	CDR3	DNA
14	TRBD1	many	TRBJ1-2	TRBV12-3/TRBV12-4	CASSTGQDFYGYTF	TGTGCCAGCAGCACGGGACAGGATTTCTATGGCTACACCTTC
13	.	few	TRBJ1-2	TRBV30	CAWSVSAFYGYTF	TGTGCCTGGAGTGTATCCGCCTTCTATGGCTACACCTTC
14	.	.	TRBJ2-6	TRBV18	CASSGSSGANVLTF	TGTGCCAGCTCAGGGAGCTCTGGGGCCAACGTCCTGACTTTC
15	.	many	TRBJ2-2	TRBV28	CASSFSGTHTGELFF	TGTGCCAGCAGTTTTTCAGGGACCCACACCGGGGAGCTGTTTTTT
14	.	many	TRBJ1-1	TRBV2	CASSADGLNTEAFF	TGTGCCAGCAGTGCCGACGGACTGAACACTGAAGCTTTCTTT
15	.	few	TRBJ1-3	TRBV19	CASSTFEGLGNTIYF	TGTGCCAGTAGTACATTCGAGGGGTTAGGAAACACCATATATTTT
15	TRBD1	many	TRBJ1-4	TRBV15	CATSRDRGRGEKLFF	TGTGCCACCAGCAGAGATCGGGGCAGGGGGGAAAAACTGTTTTTT
15	.	many	TRBJ2-7	TRBV7-9	CASSLRVQGVGEQYF	TGTGCCAGCAGCTTACGAGTCCAGGGAGTAGGTGAGCAGTACTTC
17	.	.	TRBJ1-4	TRBV5-1	CASSLAGAGPTNEKLFF	TGCGCCAGCAGCTTGGCCGGGGCGGGACCGACTAATGAAAAACTGTTTTTT
16	TRBD1	many	TRBJ2-3	TRBV2	CASRSQPGQAADTQYF	TGTGCCAGCAGGAGCCAACCGGGACAGGCGGCAGATACGCAGTATTTT
15	.	few	TRBJ1-6	TRBV7-9	CASSLGLGGHSPLHF	TGTGCCAGCAGCTTAGGGCTCGGAGGTCATTCACCCCTCCACTTT
13	.	many	TRBJ2-3	TRBV28	CAGNSGNTDTQYF	TGTGCCGGAAATAGCGGCAACACAGATACGCAGTATTTT
16	TRBD2	once	TRBJ2-1	TRBV4-2	CASSHRLAGGGNEQFF	TGTGCCAGCAGCCACCGACTAGCGGGAGGAGGCAATGAGCAGTTCTTC
14	.	few	TRBJ2-4	TRBV30	CAWSTHMGSNIQYF	TGTGCCTGGAGTACCCACATGGGATCCAACATTCAGTACTTC